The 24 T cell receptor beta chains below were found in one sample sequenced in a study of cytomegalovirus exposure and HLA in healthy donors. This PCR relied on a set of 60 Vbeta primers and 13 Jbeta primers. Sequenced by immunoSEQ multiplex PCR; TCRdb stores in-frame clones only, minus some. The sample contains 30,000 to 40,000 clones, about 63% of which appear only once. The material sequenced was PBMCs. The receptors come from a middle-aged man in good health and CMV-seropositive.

The CDR3 DNA sequence: TGTGCCTGGCAGGGGACAGGGAGTGTCACAGATACGCAGTATTTT. Translation gives CAWQGTGSVTDTQYF. The chain is built from TRBV30 and TRBJ2-3, with 9 bases that match TRBD1. V was pared by 5 bases and J by 2 bases, with 8 bases of the junction left unmatched. The CDR3 consists of 15 residues. CDR1 and CDR2 from the germline V gene are GTSNPN and SVGIG (reference sequence).

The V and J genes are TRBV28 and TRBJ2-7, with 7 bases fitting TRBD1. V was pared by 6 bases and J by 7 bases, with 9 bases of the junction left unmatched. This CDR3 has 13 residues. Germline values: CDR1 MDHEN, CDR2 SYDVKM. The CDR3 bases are TGTGCCAGCAGCCCCCCAGGGGGATGGGAGCAGTACTTC. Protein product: CASSPPGGWEQYF.

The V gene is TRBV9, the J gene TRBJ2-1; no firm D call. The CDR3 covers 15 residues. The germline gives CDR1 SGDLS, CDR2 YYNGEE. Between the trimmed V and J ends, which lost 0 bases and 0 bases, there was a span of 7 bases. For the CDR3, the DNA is TGTGCCAGCAGCGTAGAGTGGAGCTCCTACAATGAGCAGTTCTTC. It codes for CASSVEWSSYNEQFF.

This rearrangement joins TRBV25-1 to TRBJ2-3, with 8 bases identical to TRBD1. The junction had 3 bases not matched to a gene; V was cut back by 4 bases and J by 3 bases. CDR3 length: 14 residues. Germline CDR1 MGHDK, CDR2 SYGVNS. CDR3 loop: CASSADRGTDTQYF. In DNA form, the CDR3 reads TGTGCCAGCAGTGCTGACAGGGGAACAGATACGCAGTATTTT.

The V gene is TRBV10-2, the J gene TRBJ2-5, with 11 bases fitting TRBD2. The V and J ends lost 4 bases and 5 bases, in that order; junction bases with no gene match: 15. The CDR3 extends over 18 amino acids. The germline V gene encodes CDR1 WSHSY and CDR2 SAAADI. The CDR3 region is CASSGGSGGAVVLETQYF. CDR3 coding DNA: TGCGCCAGCAGTGGGGGTAGCGGGGGGGCCGTCGTCTTGGAGACCCAGTACTTC.

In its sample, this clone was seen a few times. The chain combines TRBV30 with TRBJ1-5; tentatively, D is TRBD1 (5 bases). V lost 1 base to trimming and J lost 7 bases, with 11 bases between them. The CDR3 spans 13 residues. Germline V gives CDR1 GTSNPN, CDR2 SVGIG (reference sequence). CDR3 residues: CAWSAREGQPQHF. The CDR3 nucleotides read TGTGCCTGGAGTGCCAGGGAGGGACAGCCCCAGCATTTT.

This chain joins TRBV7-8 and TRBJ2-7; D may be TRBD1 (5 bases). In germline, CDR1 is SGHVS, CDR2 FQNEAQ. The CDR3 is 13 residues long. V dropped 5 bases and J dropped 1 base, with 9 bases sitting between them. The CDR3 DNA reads TGTGCCAGCAGCCAGACAGTTTCCTACGAGCAGTACTTC. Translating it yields CASSQTVSYEQYF.

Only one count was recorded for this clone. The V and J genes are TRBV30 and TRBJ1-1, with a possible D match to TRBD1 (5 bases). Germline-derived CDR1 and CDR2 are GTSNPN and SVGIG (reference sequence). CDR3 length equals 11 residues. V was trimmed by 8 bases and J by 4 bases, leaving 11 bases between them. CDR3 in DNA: TGTGCCAGGGGCCGCCTCACTGAAGCTTTCTTT. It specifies CARGRLTEAFF.

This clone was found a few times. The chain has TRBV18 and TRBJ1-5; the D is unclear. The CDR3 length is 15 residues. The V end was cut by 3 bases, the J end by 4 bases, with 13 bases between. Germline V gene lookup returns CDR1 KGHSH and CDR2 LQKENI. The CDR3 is CASSPILGPNQPQHF. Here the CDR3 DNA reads TGTGCCAGCTCACCTATACTAGGACCGAATCAGCCCCAGCATTTT.

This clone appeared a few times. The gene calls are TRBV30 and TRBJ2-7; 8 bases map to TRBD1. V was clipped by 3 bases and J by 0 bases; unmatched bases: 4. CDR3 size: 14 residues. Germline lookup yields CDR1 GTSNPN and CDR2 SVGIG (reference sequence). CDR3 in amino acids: CAWRTGVSSYEQYF. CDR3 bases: TGTGCCTGGAGGACAGGGGTTAGCTCCTACGAGCAGTACTTC.

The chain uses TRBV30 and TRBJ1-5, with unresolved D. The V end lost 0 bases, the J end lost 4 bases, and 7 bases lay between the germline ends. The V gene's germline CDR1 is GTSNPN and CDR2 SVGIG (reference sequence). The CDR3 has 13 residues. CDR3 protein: CAWSVLVNQPQHF. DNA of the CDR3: TGTGCCTGGAGTGTACTGGTGAATCAGCCCCAGCATTTT.

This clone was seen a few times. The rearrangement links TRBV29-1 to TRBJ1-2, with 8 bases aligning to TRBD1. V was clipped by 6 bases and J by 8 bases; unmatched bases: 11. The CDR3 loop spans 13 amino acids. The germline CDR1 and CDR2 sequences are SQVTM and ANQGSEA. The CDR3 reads CSVSGTGDRGYTF. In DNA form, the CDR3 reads TGCAGCGTCTCCGGGACAGGAGATCGGGGCTACACCTTC.

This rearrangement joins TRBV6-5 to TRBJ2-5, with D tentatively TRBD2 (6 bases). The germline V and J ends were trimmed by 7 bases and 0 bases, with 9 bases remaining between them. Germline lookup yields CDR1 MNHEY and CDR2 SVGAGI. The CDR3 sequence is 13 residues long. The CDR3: CASTSANQETQYF. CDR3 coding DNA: TGTGCCAGCACTAGCGCAAACCAAGAGACCCAGTACTTC.

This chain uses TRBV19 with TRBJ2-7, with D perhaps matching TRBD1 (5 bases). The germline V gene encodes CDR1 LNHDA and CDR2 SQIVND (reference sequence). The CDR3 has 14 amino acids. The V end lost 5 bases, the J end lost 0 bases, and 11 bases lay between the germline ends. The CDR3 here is CASSFRVSSYEQYF. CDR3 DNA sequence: TGTGCCAGTAGTTTCAGGGTGAGCTCCTACGAGCAGTACTTC.

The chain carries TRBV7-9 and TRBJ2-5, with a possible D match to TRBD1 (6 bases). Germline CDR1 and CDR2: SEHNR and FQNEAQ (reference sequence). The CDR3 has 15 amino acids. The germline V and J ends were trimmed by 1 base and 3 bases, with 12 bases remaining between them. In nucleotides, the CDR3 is TGTGCCAGCAGCTTAGAAGTCAGGGGTGAAGAGACCCAGTACTTC. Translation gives CASSLEVRGEETQYF.

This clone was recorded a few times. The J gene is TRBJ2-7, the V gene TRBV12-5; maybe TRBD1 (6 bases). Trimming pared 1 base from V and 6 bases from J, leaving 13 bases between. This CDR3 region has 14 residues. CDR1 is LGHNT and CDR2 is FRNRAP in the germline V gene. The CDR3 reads CASGLGGGVSEQYF. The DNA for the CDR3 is TGTGCTAGTGGTTTGGGAGGGGGAGTGTCCGAGCAGTACTTC.

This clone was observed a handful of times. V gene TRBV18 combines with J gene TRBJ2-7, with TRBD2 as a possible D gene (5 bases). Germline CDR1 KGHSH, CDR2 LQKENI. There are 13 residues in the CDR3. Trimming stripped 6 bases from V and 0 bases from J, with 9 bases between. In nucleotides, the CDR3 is TGTGCCAGCTCCCCAAGCGGCTCCTACGAGCAGTACTTC. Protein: CASSPSGSYEQYF.

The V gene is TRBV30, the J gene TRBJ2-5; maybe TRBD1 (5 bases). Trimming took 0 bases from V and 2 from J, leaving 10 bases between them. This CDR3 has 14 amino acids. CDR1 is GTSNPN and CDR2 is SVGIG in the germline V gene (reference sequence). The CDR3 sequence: CAWSVQTGQETQYF. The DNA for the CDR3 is TGTGCCTGGAGTGTACAAACAGGTCAAGAGACCCAGTACTTC.

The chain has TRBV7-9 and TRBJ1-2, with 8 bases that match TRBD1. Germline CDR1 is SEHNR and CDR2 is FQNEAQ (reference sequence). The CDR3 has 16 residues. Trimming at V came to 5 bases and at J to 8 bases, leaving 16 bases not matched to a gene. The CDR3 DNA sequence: TGTGCCAGCAGCCAAGGGGGTCCAGGGGGCAGTGGCGGCTACACCTTC. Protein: CASSQGGPGGSGGYTF.

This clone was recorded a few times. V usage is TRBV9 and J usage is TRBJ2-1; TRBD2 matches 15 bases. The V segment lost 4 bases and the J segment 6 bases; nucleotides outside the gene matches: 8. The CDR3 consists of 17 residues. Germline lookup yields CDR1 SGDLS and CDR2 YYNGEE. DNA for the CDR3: TGTGCCAGCAGCCCTCCCCGGACTAGCGGGAGGGCCAATGAGCAGTTCTTC. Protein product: CASSPPRTSGRANEQFF.

The CDR3 loop is CASSNVCEQYF. CDR3 DNA sequence: TGTGCCAGCAGCAACGTATGCGAGCAGTACTTC. V gene TRBV21-1 combines with J gene TRBJ2-7; whether TRBD2, the table's D call, matches the DNA was not checked. TRBV21-1 is recorded as a pseudogene. The CDR3 extends over 11 amino acids.

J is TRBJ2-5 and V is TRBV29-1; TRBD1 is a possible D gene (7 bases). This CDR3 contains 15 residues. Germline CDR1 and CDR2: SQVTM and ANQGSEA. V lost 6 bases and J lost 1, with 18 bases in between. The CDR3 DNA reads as TGCAGCGTGACACAGGGGAGGCCTTCCCAAGAGACCCAGTACTTC. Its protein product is CSVTQGRPSQETQYF. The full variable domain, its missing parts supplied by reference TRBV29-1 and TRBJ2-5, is SAVISQKPSRDICQRGTSLTIQCQVDSQVTMMFWYRQQPGQSLTLIATANQGSEATYESGFVIDKFPISRPNLTFSTLTVSNMSPEDSSIYLCSVTQGRPSQETQYFGPGTRLLVL.

In nucleotides, the CDR3 is TGTGCCAGTAGTATAGATATAACCTACGAGCAGTACTTC. Translated, it gives CASSIDITYEQYF. The chain recombines TRBV19 with TRBJ2-7; D call uncertain. Germline values: CDR1 LNHDA, CDR2 SQIVND (reference sequence). The ends were cut back, 0 bases at V and 2 bases at J, with 5 bases in the middle. This CDR3 is 13 amino acids long. Full variable domain (remainder filled in from reference TRBV19 and TRBJ2-7): DGGITQSPKYLFRKEGQNVTLSCEQNLNHDAMYWYRQDPGQGLRLIYYSQIVNDFQKGDIAEGYSVSREKKESFPLTVTSAQKNPTAFYLCASSIDITYEQYFGPGTRLTVT.

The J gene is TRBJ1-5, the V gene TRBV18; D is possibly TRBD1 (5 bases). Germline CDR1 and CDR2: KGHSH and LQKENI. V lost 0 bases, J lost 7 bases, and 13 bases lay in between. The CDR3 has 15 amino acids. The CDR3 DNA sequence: TGTGCCAGCTCACCACCCGGCGGGGGACGACAGCCCCAGCATTTT. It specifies CASSPPGGGRQPQHF.